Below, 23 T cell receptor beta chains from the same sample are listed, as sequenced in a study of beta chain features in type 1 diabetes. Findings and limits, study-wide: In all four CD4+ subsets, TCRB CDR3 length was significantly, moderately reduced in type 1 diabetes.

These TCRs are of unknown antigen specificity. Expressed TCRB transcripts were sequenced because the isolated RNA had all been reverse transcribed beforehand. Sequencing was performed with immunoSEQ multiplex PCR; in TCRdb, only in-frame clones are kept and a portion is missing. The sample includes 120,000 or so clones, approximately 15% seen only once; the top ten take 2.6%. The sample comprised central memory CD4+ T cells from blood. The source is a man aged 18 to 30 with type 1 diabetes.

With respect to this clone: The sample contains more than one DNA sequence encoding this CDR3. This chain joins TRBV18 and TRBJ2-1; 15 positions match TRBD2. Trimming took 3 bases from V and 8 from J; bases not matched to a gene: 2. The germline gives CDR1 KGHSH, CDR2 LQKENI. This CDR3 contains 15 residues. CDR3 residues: CASSPGLAGGDEQFF. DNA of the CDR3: TGTGCCAGCTCACCGGGACTAGCGGGGGGCGATGAGCAGTTCTTC.

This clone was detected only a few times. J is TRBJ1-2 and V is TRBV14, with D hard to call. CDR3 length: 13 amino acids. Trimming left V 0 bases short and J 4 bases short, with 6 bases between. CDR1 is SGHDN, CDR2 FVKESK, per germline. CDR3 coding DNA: TGTGCCAGCAGCCAAGACATAAGCTATGGCTACACCTTC. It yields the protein CASSQDISYGYTF.

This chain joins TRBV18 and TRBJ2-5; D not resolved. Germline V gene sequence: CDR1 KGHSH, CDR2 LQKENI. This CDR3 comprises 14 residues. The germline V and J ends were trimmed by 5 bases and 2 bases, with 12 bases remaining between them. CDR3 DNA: TGTGCCAGCTCATCTAATACCGGACAAGAGACCCAGTACTTC. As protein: CASSSNTGQETQYF.

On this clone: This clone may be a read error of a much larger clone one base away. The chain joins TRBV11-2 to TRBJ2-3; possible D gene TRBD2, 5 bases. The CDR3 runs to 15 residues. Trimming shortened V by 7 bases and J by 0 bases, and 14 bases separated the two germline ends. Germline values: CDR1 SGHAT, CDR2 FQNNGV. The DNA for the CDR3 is TGTGCCAGCATCCTAGACTACCTGAGCACAGATACGCAGTATTTT. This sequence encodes CASILDYLSTDTQYF.

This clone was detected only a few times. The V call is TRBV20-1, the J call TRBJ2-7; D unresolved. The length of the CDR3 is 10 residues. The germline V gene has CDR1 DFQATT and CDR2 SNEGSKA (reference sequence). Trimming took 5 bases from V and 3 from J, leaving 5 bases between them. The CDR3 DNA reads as TGCAGTGCTCTAGACTACGAGCAGTACTTC. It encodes CSALDYEQYF.

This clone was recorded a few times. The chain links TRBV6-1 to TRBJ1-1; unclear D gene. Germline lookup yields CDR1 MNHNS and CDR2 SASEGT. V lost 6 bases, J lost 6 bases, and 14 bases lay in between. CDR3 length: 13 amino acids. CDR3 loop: CASSFMIWAEAFF. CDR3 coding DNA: TGTGCCAGCAGCTTCATGATCTGGGCTGAAGCTTTCTTT.

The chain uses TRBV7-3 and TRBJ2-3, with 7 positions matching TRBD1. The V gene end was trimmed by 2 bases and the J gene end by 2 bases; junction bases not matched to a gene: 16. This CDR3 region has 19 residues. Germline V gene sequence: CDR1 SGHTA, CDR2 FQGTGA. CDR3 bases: TGTGCCAGCAGCTTAGGTCCGTACGGTGGACAGGAGTTCACAGATACGCAGTATTTT. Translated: CASSLGPYGGQEFTDTQYF.

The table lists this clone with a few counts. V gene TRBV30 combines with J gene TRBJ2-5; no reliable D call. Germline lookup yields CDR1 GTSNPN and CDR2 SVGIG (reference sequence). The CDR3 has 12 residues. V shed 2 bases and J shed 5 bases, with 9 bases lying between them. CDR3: CAWSPGSETQYF. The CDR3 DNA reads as TGTGCCTGGAGTCCGGGCTCGGAGACCCAGTACTTC.

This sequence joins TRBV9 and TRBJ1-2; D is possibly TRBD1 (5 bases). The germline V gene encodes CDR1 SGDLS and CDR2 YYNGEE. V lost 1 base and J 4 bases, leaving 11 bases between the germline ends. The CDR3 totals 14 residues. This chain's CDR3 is CASSVTTDVYGYTF. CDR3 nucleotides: TGTGCCAGCAGCGTAACGACAGATGTCTATGGCTACACCTTC.

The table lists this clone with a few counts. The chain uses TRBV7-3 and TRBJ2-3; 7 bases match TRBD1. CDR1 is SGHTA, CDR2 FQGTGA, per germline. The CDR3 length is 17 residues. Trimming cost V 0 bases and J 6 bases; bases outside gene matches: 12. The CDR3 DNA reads TGTGCCAGCAGCTTAACCAGAAGACAGGGCGGTAGGGATACGCAGTATTTT. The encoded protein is CASSLTRRQGGRDTQYF.

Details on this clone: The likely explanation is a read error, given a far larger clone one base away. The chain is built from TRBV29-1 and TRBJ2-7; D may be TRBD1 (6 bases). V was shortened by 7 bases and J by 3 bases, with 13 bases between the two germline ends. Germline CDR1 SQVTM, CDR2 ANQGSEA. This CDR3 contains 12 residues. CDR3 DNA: TGCAGCGGTGTAGGACAGAACTACGAGCAGTACTTC. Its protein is CSGVGQNYEQYF.

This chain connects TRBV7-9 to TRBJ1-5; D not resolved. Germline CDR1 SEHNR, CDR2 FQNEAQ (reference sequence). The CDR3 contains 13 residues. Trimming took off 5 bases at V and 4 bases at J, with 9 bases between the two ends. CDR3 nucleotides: TGTGCCAGCAGCCGCAATGGTAATCAGCCCCAGCATTTT. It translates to CASSRNGNQPQHF.

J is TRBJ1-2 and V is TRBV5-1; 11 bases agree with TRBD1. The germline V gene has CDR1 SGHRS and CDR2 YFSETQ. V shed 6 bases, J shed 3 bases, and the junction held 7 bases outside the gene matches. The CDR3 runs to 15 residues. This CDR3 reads CASNAPGQGDYGYTF. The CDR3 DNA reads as TGCGCCAGCAACGCACCGGGACAGGGGGACTATGGCTACACCTTC.

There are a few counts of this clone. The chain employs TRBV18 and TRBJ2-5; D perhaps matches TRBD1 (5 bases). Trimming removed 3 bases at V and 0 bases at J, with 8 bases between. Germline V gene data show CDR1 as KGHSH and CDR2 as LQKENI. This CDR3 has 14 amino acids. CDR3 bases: TGTGCCAGCTCACCTTTGACAGACCAAGAGACCCAGTACTTC. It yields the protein CASSPLTDQETQYF.

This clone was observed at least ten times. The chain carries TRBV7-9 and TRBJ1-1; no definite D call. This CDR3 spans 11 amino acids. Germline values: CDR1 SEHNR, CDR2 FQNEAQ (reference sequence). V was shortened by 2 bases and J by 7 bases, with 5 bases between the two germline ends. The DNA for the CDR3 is TGTGCCAGCAGCTTATACAGTGAAGCTTTCTTT. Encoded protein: CASSLYSEAFF.

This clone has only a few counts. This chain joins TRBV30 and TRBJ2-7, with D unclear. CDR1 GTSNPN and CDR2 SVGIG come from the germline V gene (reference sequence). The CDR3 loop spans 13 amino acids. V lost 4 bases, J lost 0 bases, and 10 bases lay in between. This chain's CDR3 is CAWNPGSSYEQYF. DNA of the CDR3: TGTGCCTGGAATCCGGGCAGCTCCTACGAGCAGTACTTC.

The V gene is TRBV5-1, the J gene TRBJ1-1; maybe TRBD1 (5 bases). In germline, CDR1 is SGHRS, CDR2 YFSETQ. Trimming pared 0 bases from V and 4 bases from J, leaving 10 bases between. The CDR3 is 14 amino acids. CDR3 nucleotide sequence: TGCGCCAGCAGCTTGGGCGGGGGGAGCACTGAAGCTTTCTTT. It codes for CASSLGGGSTEAFF.

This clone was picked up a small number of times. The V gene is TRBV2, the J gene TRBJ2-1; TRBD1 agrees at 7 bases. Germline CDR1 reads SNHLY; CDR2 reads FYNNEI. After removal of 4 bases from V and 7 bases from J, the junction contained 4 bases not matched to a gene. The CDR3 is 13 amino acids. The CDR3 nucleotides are TGTGCCAGCAGTGCGTCAGGGGGTAATGAGCAGTTCTTC. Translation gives CASSASGGNEQFF.

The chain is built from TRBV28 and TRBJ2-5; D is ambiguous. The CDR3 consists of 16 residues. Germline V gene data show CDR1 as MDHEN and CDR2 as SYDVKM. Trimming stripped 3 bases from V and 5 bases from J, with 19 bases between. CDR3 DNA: TGTGCCAGCAGTTTGTTTAGGCCCACGGGCGAGGAGACCCAGTACTTC. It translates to CASSLFRPTGEETQYF.

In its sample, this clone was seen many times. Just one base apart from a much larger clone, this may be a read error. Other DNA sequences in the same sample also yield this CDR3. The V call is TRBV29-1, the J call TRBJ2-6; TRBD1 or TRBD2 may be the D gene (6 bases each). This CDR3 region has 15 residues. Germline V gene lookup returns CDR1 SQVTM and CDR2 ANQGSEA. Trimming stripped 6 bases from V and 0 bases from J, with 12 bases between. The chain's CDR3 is CSVPGATSGANVLTF. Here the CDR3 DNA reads TGCAGCGTGCCGGGGGCGACCTCTGGGGCCAACGTCCTGACTTTC. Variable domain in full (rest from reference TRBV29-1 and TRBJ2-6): SAVISQKPSRDICQRGTSLTIQCQVDSQVTMMFWYRQQPGQSLTLIATANQGSEATYESGFVIDKFPISRPNLTFSTLTVSNMSPEDSSIYLCSVPGATSGANVLTFGAGSRLTVL.

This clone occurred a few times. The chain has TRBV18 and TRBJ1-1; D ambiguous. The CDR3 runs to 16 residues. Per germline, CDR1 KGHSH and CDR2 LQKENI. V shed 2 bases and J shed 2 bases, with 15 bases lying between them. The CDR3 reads CASSPAGSLGNTEAFF. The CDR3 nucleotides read TGTGCCAGCTCACCAGCGGGCTCCTTAGGCAACACTGAAGCTTTCTTT.

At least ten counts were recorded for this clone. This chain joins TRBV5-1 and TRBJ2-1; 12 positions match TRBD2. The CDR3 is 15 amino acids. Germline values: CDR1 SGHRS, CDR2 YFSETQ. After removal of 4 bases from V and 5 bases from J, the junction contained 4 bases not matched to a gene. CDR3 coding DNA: TGCGCCAGCAGCCCCAGACTAGCGGGAGACAATGAGCAGTTCTTC. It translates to CASSPRLAGDNEQFF.

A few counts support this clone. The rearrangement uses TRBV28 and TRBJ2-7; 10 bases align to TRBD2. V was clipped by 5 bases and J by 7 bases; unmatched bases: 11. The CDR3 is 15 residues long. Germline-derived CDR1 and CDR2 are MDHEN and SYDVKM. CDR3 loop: CASSHGSSGGSEQYF. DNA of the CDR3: TGTGCCAGCAGTCATGGGTCTAGCGGGGGATCTGAGCAGTACTTC.